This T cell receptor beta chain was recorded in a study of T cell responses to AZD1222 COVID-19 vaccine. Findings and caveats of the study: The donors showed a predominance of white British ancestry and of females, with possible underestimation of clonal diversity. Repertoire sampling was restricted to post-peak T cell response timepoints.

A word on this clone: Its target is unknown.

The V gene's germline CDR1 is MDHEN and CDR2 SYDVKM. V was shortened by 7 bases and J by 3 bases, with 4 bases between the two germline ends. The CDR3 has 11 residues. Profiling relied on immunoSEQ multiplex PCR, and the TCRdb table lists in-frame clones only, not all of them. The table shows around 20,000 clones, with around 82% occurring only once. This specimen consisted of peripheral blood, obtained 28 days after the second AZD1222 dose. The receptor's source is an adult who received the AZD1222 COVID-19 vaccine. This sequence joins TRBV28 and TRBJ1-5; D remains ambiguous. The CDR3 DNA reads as TGTGCCAGCACTCACAATCAGCCCCAGCATTTT. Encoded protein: CASTHNQPQHF.